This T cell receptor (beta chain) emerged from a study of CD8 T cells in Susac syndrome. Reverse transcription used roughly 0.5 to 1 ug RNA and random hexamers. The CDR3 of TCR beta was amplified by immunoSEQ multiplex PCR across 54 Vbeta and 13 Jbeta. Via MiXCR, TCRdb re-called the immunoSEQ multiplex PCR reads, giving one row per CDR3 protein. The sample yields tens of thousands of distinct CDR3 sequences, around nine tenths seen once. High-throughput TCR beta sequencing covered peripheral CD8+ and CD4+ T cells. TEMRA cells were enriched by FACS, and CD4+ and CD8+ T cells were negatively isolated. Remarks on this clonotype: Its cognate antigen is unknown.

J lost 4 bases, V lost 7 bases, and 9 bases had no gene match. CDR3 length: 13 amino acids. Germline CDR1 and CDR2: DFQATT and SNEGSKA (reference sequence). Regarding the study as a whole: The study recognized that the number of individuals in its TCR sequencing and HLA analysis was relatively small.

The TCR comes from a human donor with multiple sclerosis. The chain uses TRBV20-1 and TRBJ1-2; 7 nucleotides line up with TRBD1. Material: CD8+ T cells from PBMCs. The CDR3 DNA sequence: TGCAGTGTCAGAAGGGGGCGGATCTATGGCTACACCTTC. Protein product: CSVRRGRIYGYTF.